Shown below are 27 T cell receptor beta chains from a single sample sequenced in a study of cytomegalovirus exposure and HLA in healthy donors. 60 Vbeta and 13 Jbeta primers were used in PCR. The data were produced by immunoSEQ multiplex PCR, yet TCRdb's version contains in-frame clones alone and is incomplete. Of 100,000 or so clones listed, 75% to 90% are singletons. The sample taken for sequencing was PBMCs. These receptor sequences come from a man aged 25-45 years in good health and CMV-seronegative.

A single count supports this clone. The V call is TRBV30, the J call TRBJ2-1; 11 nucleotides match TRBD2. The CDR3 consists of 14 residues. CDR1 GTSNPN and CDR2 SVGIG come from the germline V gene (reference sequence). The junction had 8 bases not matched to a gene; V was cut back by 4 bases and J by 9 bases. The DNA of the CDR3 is TGTGCCTGGAATTTAGCGGGAGGGCCTGGTGAGCAGTTCTTC. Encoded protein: CAWNLAGGPGEQFF.

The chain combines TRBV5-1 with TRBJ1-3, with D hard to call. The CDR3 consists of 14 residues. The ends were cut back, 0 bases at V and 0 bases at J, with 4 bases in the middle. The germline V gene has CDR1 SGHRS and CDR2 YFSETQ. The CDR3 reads CASSLADSGNTIYF. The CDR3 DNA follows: TGCGCCAGCAGCTTGGCAGACTCTGGAAACACCATATATTTT.

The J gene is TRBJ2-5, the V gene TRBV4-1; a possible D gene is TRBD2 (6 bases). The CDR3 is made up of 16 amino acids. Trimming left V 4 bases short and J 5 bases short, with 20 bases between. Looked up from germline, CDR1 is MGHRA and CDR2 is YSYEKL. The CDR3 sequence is CASSPRERTGLETQYF. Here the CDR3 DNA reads TGCGCCAGCAGCCCCCGGGAGCGGACGGGATTGGAGACCCAGTACTTC.

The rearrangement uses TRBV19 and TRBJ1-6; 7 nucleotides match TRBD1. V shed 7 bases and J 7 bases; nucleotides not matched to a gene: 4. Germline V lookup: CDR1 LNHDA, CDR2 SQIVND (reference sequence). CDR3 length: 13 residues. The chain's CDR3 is CASKGQINSPLHF. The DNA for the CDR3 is TGTGCCAGTAAGGGACAGATCAATTCACCCCTCCACTTT.

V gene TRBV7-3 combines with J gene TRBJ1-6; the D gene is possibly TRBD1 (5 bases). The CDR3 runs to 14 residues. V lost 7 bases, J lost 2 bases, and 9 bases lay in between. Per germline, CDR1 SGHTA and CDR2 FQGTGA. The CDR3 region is CASKGMTYNSPLHF. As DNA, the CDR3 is TGTGCCAGCAAGGGGATGACCTATAATTCACCCCTCCACTTT.

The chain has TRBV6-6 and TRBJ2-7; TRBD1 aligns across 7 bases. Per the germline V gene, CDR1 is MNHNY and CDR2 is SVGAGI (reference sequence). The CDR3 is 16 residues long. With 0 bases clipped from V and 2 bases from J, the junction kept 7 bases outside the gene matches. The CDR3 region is CASSYSTGVVTYEQYF. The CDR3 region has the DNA TGTGCCAGCAGTTACTCAACAGGGGTCGTCACCTACGAGCAGTACTTC.

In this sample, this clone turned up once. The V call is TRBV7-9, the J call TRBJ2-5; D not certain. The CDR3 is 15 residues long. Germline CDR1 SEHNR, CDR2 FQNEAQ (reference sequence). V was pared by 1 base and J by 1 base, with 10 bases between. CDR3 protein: CASSLEVAGQETQYF. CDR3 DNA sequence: TGTGCCAGCAGCTTAGAGGTCGCAGGCCAAGAGACCCAGTACTTC.

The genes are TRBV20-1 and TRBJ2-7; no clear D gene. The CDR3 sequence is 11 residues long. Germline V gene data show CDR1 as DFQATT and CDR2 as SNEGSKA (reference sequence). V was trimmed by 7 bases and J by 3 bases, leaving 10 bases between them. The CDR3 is CSERHGYEQYF. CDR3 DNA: TGCAGTGAACGACACGGCTACGAGCAGTACTTC.

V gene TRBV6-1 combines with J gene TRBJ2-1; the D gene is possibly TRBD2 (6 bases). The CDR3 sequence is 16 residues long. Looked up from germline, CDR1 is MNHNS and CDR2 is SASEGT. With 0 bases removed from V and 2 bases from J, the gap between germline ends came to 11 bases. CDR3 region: CASSEAGTFTYNEQFF. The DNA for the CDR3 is TGTGCCAGCAGTGAAGCGGGGACTTTCACCTACAATGAGCAGTTCTTC.

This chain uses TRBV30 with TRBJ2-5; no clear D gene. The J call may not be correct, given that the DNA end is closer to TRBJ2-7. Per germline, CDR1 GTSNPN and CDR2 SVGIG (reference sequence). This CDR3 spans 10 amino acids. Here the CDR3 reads CAWKSHEQYF. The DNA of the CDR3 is TGTGCCTGGAAGTCTCACGAGCAGTACTTC.

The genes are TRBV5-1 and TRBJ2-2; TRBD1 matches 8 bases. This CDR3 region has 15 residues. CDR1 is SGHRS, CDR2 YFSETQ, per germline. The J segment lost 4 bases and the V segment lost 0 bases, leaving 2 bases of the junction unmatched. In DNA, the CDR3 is TGCGCCAGCAGCTTGGGACAGGGGCCCACCGGGGAGCTGTTTTTT. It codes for CASSLGQGPTGELFF.

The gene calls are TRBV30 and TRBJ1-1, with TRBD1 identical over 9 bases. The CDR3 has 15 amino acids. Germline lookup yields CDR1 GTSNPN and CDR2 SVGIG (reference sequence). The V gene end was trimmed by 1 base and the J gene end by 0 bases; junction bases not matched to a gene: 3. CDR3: CAWSGTGALNTEAFF. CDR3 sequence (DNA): TGTGCCTGGAGTGGGACAGGGGCCCTGAACACTGAAGCTTTCTTT.

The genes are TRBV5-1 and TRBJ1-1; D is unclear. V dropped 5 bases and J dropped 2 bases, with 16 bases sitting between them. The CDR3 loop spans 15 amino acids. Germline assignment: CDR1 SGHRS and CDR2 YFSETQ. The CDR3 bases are TGCGCCAGCAGTTTACCCGACACCACCAACACTGAAGCTTTCTTT. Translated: CASSLPDTTNTEAFF.

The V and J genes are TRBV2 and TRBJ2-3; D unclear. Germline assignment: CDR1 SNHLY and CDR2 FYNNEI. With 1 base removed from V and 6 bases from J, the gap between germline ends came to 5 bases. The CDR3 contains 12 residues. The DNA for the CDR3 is TGTGCCAGCAGTGAAGTGAGGGATACGCAGTATTTT. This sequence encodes CASSEVRDTQYF.

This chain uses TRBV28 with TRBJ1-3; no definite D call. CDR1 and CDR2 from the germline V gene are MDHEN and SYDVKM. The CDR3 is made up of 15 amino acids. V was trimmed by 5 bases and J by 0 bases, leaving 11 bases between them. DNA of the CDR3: TGTGCCAGCAGTCACAACCTTGTCTCTGGAAACACCATATATTTT. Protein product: CASSHNLVSGNTIYF.

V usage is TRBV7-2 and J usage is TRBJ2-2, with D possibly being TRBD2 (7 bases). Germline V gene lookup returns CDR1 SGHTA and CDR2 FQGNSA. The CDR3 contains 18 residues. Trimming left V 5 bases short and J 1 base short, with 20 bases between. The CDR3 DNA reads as TGTGCCAGCAGCAAGGGGGGGATCCTAGCGGAGAACACCGGGGAGCTGTTTTTT. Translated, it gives CASSKGGILAENTGELFF.

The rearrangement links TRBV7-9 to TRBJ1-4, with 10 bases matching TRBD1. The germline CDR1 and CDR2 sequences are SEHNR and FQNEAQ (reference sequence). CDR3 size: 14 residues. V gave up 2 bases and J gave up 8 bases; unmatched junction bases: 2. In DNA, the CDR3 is TGTGCCAGCAGCTTAAGGACAGGGGGAGAAAAACTGTTTTTT. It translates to CASSLRTGGEKLFF. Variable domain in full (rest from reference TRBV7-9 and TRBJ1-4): DTGVSQNPRHKITKRGQNVTFRCDPISEHNRLYWYRQTLGQGPEFLTYFQNEAQLEKSRLLSDRFSAERPKGSFSTLEIQRTEQGDSAMYLCASSLRTGGEKLFFGSGTQLSVL.

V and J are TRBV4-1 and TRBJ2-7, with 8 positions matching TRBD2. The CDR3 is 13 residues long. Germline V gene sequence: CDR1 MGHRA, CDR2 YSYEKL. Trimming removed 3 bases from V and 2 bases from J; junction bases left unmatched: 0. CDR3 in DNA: TGCGCCAGCAGCCAGGGACTAGCCTACGAGCAGTACTTC. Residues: CASSQGLAYEQYF.

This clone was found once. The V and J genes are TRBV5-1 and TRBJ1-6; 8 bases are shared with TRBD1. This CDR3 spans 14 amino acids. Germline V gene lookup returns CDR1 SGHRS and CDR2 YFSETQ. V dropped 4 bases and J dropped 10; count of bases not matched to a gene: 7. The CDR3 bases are TGCGCCAGCAGCCTAGACAGGGGTCAATCACCCCTCCACTTT. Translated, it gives CASSLDRGQSPLHF.

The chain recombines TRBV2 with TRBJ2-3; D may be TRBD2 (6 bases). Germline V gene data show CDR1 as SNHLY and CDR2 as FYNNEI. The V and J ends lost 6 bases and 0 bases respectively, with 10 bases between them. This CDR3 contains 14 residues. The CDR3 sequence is CASSPGLSTDTQYF. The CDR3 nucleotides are TGTGCCAGCAGCCCGGGACTGAGCACAGATACGCAGTATTTT.

The CDR3 is CASSMSQGGQPQHF. The CDR3 nucleotides are TGCGCCAGCAGTATGTCACAGGGGGGTCAGCCCCAGCATTTT. The chain carries TRBV5-1 and TRBJ1-5; TRBD1 matches at 8 bases. Losses at the gene ends were 5 bases for V and 6 bases for J; bases not matched to a gene: 7. The CDR3 sequence is 14 residues long. Germline V lookup: CDR1 SGHRS, CDR2 YFSETQ. The variable domain in full, completed from reference TRBV5-1 and TRBJ1-5, reads KAGVTQTPRYLIKTRGQQVTLSCSPISGHRSVSWYQQTPGQGLQFLFEYFSETQRNKGNFPGRFSGRQFSNSRSEMNVSTLELGDSALYLCASSMSQGGQPQHFGDGTRLSIL.

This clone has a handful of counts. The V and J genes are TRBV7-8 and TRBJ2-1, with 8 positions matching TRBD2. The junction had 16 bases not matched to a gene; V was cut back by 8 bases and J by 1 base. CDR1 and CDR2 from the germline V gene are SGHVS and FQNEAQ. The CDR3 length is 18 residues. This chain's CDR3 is CASDRRRAGGASYNEQFF. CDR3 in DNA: TGTGCCAGCGATCGCCGTCGCGCGGGAGGAGCTTCCTACAATGAGCAGTTCTTC.

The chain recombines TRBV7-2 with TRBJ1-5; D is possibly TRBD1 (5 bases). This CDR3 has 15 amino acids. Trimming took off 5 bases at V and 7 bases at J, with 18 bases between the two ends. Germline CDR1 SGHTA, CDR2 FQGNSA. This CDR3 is CASSPLGGGFQPQHF. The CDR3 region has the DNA TGTGCCAGCAGCCCCCTGGGGGGAGGTTTCCAGCCCCAGCATTTT.

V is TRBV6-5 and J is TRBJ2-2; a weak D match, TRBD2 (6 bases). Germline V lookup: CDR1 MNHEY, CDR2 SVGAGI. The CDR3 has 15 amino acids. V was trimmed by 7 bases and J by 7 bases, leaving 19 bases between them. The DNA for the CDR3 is TGTGCCAGCAACCTTGGGTGGGGCGGGGACGGGGAGCTGTTTTTT. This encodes CASNLGWGGDGELFF.

CDR3 nucleotides: TGTGCCAGCAGTCCACGCGACGGGGGACAAGAGACCCAGTACTTC. Amino acids: CASSPRDGGQETQYF. The chain carries TRBV27 and TRBJ2-5; D possibly corresponds to TRBD2 (6 bases). Germline V gene data show CDR1 as MNHEY and CDR2 as SMNVEV (reference sequence). V gave up 5 bases and J gave up 2 bases, with 15 bases separating them. This CDR3 has 15 amino acids.

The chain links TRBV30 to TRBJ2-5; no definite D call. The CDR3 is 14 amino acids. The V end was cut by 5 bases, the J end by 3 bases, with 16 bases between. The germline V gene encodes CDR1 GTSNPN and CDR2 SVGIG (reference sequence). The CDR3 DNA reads TGTGCCTGGTCGATATTGGCAGATGAAGAGACCCAGTACTTC. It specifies CAWSILADEETQYF.

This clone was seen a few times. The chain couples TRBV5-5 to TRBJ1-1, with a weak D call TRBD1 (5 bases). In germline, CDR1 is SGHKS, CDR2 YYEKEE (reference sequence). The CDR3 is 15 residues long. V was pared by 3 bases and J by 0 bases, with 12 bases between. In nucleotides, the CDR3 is TGTGCCAGCAGCTCTTCGACAGTTATGAACACTGAAGCTTTCTTT. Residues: CASSSSTVMNTEAFF.